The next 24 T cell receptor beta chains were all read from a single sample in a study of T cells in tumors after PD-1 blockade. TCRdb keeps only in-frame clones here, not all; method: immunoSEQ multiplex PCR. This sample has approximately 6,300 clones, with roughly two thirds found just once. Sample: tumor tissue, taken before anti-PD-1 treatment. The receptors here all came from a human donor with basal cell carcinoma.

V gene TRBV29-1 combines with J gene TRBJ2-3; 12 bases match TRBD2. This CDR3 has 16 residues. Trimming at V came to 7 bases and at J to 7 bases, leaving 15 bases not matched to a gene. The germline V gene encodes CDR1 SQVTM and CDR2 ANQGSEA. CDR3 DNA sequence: TGCAGCGCCCAGTATACTAGCGGGGGGATTGTAAATACGCAGTATTTT. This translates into CSAQYTSGGIVNTQYF.

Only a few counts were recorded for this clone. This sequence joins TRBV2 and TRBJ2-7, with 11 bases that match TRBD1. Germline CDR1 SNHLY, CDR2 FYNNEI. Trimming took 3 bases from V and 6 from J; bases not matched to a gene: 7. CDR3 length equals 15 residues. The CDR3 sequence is CASSELGTGGSEQYF. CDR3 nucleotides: TGTGCCAGCAGTGAGTTAGGGACAGGGGGAAGCGAGCAGTACTTC.

In DNA, the CDR3 is TGTGCCAGTAGTATAGCGGCAGCGACCTACGAGCAGTACTTC. It is translated as CASSIAAATYEQYF. The chain is built from TRBV19 and TRBJ2-7; D is ambiguous. This CDR3 contains 14 residues. Looked up from germline, CDR1 is LNHDA and CDR2 is SQIVND (reference sequence). The V and J ends lost 1 base and 2 bases respectively, with 9 bases between them.

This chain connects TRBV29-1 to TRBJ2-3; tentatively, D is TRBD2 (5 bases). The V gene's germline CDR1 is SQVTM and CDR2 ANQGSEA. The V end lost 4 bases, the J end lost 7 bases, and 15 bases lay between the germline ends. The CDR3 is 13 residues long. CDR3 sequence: CSVGSREGNTQYF. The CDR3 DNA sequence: TGCAGCGTTGGATCCCGAGAGGGCAATACGCAGTATTTT.

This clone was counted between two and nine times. DNA of the CDR3: TGCAGCGTTGAAACTGATAGCGGTCGGTCCGAGACCCAGTACTTC. This codes for CSVETDSGRSETQYF. The V and J genes are TRBV29-1 and TRBJ2-5; the D gene is possibly TRBD2 (6 bases). Trimming stripped 2 bases from V and 5 bases from J, with 18 bases between. The germline CDR1 and CDR2 sequences are SQVTM and ANQGSEA. The CDR3 covers 15 residues.

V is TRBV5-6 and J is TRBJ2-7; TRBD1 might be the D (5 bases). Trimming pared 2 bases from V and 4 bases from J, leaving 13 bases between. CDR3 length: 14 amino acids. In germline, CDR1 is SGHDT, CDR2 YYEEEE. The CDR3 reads CASSLDLQGYEQYF. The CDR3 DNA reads TGTGCCAGCAGCTTAGACTTGCAGGGTTACGAGCAGTACTTC.

CDR3 residues: CAWSPGRGPWPQHF. As DNA, the CDR3 is TGTGCCTGGAGCCCGGGCCGGGGGCCATGGCCCCAGCATTTT. The rearrangement joins TRBV30 to TRBJ1-5; TRBD1 is a possible D gene (6 bases). V lost 3 bases to trimming and J lost 9 bases, with 18 bases between them. The CDR3 length is 14 residues. Germline V gene data show CDR1 as GTSNPN and CDR2 as SVGIG (reference sequence).

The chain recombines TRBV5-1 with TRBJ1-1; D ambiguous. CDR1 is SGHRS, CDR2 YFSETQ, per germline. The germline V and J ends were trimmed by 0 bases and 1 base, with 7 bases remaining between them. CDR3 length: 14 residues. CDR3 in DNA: TGCGCCAGCAGCTTGGGCGCAAAGAACACTGAAGCTTTCTTT. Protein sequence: CASSLGAKNTEAFF.

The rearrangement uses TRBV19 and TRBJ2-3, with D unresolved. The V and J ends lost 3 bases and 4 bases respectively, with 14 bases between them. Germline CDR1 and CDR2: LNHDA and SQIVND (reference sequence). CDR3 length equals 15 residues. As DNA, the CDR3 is TGTGCCAGTAGTATCTCCCCAGCACTGGCAGATACGCAGTATTTT. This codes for CASSISPALADTQYF.

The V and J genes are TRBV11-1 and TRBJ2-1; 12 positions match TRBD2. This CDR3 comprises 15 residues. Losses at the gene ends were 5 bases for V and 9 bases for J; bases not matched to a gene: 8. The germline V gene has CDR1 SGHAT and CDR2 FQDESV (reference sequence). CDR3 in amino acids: CASSARLAGEGEQFF. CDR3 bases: TGTGCCAGCAGCGCTCGACTAGCGGGGGAGGGTGAGCAGTTCTTC.

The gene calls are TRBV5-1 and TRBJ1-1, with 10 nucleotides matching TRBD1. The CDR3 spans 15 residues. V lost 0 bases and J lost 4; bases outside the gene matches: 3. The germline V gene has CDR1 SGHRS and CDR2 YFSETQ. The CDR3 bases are TGCGCCAGCAGCTTGGACGGACAGGGGGGCACTGAAGCTTTCTTT. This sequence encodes CASSLDGQGGTEAFF.

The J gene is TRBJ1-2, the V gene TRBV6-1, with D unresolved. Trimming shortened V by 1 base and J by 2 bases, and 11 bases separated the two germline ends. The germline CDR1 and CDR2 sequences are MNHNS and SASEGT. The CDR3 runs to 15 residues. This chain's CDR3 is CASSEGTATNYGYTF. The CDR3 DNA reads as TGTGCCAGCAGTGAAGGAACGGCTACGAACTATGGCTACACCTTC.

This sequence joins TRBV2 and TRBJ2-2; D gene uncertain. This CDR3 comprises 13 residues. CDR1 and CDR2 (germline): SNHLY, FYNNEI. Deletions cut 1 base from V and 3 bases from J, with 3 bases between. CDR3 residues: CASSEEDTGELFF. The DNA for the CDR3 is TGTGCCAGCAGTGAAGAAGACACCGGGGAGCTGTTTTTT.

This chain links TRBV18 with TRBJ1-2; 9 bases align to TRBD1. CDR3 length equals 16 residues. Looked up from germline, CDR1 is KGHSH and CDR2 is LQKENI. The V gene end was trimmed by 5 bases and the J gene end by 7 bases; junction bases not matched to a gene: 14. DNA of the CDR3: TGTGCCAGCTCATCAGAAACAGGGGGCGGTTCTGGTGGCTACACCTTC. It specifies CASSSETGGGSGGYTF.

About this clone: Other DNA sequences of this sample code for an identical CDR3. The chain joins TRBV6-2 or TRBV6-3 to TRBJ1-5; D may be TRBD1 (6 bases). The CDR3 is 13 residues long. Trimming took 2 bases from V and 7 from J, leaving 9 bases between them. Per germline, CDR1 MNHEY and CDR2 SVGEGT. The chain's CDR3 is CASSYGQGQPQHF. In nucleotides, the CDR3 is TGTGCCAGCAGTTACGGCCAGGGGCAGCCCCAGCATTTT.

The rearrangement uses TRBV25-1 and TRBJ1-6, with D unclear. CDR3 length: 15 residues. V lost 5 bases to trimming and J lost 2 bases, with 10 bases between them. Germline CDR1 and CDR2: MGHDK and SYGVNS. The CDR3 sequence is CASSPRGAYNSPLHF. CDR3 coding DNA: TGTGCCAGCAGTCCTCGGGGTGCCTATAATTCACCCCTCCACTTT.

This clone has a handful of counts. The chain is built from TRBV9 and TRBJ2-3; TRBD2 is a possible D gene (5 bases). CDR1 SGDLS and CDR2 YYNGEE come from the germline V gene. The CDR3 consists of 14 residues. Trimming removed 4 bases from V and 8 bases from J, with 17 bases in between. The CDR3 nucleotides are TGTGCCAGCAGCTCCCGGACTCAGGCGAGTACGCAGTATTTT. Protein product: CASSSRTQASTQYF.

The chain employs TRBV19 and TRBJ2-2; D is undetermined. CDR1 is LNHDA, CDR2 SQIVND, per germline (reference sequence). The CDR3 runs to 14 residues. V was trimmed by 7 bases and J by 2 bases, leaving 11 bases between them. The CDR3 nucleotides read TGTGCCAGTAATAGAGACCTTAACACCGGGGAGCTGTTTTTT. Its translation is CASNRDLNTGELFF.

The CDR3 reads CASSYRGAALREQYF. The CDR3 region has the DNA TGTGCCAGCAGTTACCGGGGGGCGGCCTTGAGAGAGCAGTACTTC. This chain joins TRBV6-2 or TRBV6-3 and TRBJ2-7; the D gene is possibly TRBD2 (7 bases). Trimming left V 2 bases short and J 7 bases short, with 18 bases between. This CDR3 is built from 15 residues. Germline CDR1 and CDR2: MNHEY and SVGEGT.

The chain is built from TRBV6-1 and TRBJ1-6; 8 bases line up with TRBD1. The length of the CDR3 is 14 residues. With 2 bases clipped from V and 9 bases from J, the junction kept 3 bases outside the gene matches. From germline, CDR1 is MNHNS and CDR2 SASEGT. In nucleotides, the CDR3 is TGTGCCAGCAGTGAATTGGACAGGGTTTCACCCCTCCACTTT. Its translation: CASSELDRVSPLHF.

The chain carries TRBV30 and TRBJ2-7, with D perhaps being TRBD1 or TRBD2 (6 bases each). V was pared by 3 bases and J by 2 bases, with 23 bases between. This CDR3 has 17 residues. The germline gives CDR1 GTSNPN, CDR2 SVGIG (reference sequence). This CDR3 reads CAWRGLLRGQSTYEQYF. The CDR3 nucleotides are TGTGCCTGGAGAGGGTTGTTACGGGGGCAGTCTACCTACGAGCAGTACTTC.

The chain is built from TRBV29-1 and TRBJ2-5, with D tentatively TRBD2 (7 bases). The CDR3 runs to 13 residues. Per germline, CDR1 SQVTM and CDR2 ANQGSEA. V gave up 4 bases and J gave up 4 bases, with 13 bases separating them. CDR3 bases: TGCAGCGTTGCACGGGGGGCAGGAGAGACCCAGTACTTC. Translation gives CSVARGAGETQYF.

CDR3 in amino acids: CASSVAGLANEQFF. In DNA, the CDR3 is TGTGCCAGCAGCGTAGCTGGGTTGGCCAATGAGCAGTTCTTC. J is TRBJ2-1 and V is TRBV9; D is undetermined. The V end was cut by 0 bases, the J end by 6 bases, with 10 bases between. CDR1 and CDR2 from the germline V gene are SGDLS and YYNGEE. CDR3 length equals 14 residues.

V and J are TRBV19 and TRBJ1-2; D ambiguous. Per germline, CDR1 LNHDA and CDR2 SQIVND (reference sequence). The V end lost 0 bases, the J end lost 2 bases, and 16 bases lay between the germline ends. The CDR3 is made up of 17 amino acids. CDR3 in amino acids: CASSIDRTGRLNYGYTF. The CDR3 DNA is TGTGCCAGTAGTATAGATCGGACCGGGAGATTGAACTATGGCTACACCTTC.